This T cell receptor beta chain was sequenced in a study of blood T cell repertoires in COVID-19. Overall study context: Nucleic acid was either cDNA or gDNA, and it came from T cells, B-cell-depleted T cells, or PBMCs.

Per the original data handling: For nucleated cells, counts were estimated from reference gene primer amplification. TCRdb's copy holds only in-frame clones and misses some; the assay was immunoSEQ multiplex PCR. V and J calls plus clone size are reproduced from that table; the DNA served to infer D and trimming. The sample lists approximately 160,000 clones; 84% were seen once. J was trimmed by 4 bases and V by 7 bases; bases with no gene match: 12. The length of the CDR3 is 15 residues. CDR1 and CDR2 (germline): SQVTM, ANQGSEA. This sequence was found in an elderly woman with acute or convalescent COVID-19. Sequenced sample: peripheral blood. The chain joins TRBV29-1 to TRBJ1-1; 10 bases agree with TRBD1. The CDR3 DNA sequence: TGCAGCGCGACAGGGGGCTCTTTTCGGGCCACTGAAGCTTTCTTT. It encodes CSATGGSFRATEAFF.